This TCR beta chain derives from a study of Ad26.COV2.S vaccination and SARS-CoV-2 variants. Germline values: CDR1 SEHNR, CDR2 FQNEAQ (reference sequence). The CDR3 consists of 16 residues. V lost 6 bases and J lost 0, with 14 bases in between. Sample treatment: around 19 received Ad26.COV2.S at low or high dose, single or two shots; several received placebo; per-sample allocation not given. Specimen acquisition occurred on day 63 following the initial vaccine or placebo injection. Method: immunoSEQ multiplex PCR; TCRdb's copy keeps in-frame clones and lacks some. Among approximately 480,000 clones listed, around 90% were seen once.

The source was peripheral blood, collected in a trial of Ad26.COV2.S vaccine versus placebo. The chain recombines TRBV7-9 with TRBJ1-4; perhaps TRBD1 as D (5 bases). The sequence came from a person aged 18 to 65 who received the Ad26.COV2.S COVID-19 vaccine or a placebo. The CDR3 is CASSWARGATNEKLFF. The DNA for the CDR3 is TGTGCCAGCAGTTGGGCCCGGGGGGCAACTAATGAAAAACTGTTTTTT.